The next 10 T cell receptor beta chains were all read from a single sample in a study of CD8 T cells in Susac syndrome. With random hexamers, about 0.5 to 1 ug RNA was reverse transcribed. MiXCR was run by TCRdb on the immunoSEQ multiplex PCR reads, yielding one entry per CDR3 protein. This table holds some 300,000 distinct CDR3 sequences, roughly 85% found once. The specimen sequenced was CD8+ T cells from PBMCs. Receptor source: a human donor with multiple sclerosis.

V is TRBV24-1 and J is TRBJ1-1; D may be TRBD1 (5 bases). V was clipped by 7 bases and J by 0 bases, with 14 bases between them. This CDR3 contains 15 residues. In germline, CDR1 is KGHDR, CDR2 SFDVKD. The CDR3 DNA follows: TGTGCCACCAGCCCCTCGGGGGGGATGAACACTGAAGCTTTCTTT. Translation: CATSPSGGMNTEAFF.

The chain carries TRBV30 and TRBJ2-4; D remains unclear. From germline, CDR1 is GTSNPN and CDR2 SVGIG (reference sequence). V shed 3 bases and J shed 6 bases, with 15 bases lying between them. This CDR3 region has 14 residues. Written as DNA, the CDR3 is TGTGCCTGGAGCGACCCCCCGGGTAGAAACATTCAGTACTTC. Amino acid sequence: CAWSDPPGRNIQYF.

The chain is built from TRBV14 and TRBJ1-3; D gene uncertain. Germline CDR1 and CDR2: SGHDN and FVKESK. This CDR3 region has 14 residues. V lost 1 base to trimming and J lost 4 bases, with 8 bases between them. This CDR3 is CASSQGAEGNTIYF. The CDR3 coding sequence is TGTGCCAGCAGCCAAGGGGCTGAAGGAAACACCATATATTTT.

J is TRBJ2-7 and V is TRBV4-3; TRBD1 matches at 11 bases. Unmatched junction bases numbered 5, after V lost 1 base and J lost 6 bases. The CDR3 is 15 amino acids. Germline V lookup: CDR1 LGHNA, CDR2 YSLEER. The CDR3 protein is CASSQGTGGKGEQYF. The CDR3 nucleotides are TGCGCCAGCAGCCAAGGGACAGGGGGCAAAGGCGAGCAGTACTTC.

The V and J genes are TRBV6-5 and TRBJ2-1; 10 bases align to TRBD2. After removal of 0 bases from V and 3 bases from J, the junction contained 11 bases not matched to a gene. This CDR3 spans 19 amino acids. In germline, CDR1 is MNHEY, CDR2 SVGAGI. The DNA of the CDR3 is TGTGCCAGCAGTTACTCGATTAAAACTAGCGGGACTTTCTACAATGAGCAGTTCTTC. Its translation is CASSYSIKTSGTFYNEQFF.

The CDR3 spells CASSDRYNEQFF. The CDR3 nucleotides read TGTGCCAGCAGCGACAGATACAATGAGCAGTTCTTC. V usage is TRBV2 and J usage is TRBJ2-1; maybe TRBD1 (5 bases). The germline gives CDR1 SNHLY, CDR2 FYNNEI. V lost 6 bases, J lost 4 bases, and 7 bases lay in between. The CDR3 contains 12 residues.

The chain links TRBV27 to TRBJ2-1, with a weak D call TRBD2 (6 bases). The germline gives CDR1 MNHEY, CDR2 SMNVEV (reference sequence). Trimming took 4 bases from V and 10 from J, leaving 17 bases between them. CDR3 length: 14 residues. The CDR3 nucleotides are TGTGCCAGCAGTTACGCGGGACGGGGCCAAGAGCAGTTCTTC. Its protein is CASSYAGRGQEQFF.

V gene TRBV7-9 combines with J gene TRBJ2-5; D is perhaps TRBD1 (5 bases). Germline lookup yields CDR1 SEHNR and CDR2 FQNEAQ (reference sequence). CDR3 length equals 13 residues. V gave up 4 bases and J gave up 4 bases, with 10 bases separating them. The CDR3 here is CASSWTYSETQYF. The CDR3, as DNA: TGTGCCAGCAGCTGGACATACTCAGAGACCCAGTACTTC.

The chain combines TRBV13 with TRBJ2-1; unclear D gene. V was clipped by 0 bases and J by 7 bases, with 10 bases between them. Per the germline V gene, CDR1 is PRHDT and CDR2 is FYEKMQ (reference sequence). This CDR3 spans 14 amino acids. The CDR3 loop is CASSLGDAVNEQFF. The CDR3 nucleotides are TGTGCCAGCAGCTTAGGGGATGCGGTAAATGAGCAGTTCTTC.

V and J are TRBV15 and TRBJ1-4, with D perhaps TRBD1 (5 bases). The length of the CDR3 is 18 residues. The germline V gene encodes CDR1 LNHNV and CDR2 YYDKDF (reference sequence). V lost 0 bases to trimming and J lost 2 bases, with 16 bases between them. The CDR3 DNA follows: TGTGCCACCAGCAGAGAAAACGCGGGGCTGCGGACTAATGAAAAACTGTTTTTT. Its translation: CATSRENAGLRTNEKLFF.